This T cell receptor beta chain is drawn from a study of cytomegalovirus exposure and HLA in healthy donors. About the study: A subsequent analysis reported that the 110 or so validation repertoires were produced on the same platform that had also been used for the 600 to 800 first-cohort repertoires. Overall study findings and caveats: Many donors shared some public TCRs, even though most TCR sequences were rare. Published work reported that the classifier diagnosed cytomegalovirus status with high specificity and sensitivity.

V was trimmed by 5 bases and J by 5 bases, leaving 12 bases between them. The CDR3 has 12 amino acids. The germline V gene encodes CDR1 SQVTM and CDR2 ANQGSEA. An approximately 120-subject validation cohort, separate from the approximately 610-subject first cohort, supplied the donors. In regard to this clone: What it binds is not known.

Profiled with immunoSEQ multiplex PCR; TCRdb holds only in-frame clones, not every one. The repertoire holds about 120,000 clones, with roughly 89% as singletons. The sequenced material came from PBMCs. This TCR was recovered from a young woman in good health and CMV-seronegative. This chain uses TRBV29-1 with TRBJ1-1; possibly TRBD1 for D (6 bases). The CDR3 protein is CSVNREGTEAFF. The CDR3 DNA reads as TGCAGCGTTAACAGGGAAGGGACTGAAGCTTTCTTT.